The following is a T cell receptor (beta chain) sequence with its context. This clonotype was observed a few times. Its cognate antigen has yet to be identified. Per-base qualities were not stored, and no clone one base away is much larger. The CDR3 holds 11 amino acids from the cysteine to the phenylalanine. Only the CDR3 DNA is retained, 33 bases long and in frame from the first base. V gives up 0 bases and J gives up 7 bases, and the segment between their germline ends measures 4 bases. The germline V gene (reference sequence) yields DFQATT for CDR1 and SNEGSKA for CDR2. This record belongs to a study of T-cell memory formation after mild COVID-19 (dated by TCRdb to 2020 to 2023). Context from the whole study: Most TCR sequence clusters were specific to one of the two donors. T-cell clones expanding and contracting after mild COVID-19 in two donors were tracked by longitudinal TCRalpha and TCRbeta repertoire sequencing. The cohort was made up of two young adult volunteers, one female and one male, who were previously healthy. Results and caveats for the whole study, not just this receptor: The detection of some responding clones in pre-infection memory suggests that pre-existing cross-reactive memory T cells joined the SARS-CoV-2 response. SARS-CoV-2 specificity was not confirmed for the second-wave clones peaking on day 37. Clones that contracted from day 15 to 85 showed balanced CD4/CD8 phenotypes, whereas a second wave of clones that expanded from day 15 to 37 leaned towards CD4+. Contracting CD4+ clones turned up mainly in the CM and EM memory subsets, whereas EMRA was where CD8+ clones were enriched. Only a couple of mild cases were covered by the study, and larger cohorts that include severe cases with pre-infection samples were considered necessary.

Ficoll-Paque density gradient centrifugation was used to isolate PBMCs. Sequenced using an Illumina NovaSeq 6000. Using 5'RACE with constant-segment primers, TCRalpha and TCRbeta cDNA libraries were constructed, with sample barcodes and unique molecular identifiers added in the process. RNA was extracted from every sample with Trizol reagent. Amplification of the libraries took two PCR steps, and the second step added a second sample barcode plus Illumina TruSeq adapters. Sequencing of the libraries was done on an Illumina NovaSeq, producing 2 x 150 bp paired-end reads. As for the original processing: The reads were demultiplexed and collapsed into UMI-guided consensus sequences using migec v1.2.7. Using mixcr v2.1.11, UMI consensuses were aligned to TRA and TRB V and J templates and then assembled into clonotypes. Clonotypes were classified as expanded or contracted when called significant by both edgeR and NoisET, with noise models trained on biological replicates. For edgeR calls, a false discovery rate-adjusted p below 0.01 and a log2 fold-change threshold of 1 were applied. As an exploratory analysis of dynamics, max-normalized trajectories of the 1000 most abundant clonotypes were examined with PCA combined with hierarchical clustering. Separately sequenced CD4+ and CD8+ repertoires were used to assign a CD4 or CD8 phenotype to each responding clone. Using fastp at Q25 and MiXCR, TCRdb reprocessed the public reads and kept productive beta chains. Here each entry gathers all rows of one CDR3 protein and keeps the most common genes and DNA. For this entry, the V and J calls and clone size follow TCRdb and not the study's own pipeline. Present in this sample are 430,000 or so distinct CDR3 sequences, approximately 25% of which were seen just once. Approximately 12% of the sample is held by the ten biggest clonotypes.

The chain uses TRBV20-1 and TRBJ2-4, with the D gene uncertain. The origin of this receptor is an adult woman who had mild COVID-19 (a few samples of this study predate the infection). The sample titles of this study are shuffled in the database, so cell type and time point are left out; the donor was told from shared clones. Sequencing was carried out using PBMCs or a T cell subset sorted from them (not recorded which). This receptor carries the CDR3 CSARDPNIQYF. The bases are TGCAGTGCTAGAGATCCGAACATTCAGTACTTC.